These 25 T cell receptor beta chains were all obtained from the same sample, sequenced in a study of blood T cells in healthy people across ages. Next came a second PCR, run for about 7 to 12 cycles, which used a sample-barcoded 5' primer along with a J-beta primer mix. TCRdb used MiXCR to reprocess the 5' RACE reads, holding one entry per CDR3 protein. The table lists around 1.5 million distinct CDR3 sequences, approximately 60% of them singletons, with 6.5% to 8.5% in the top ten. The material sequenced was blood. The receptors originated from a man between 18 and 35 years old in good health.

The chain links TRBV27 to TRBJ2-6; no reliable D call. The V end was cut by 6 bases, the J end by 5 bases, with 8 bases between. Germline CDR1 is MNHEY and CDR2 is SMNVEV (reference sequence). The CDR3 extends over 13 amino acids. CDR3 bases: TGTGCCAGCAGCTCTGTCTGGGCCAACGTCCTGACTTTC. Residues: CASSSVWANVLTF.

This sequence joins TRBV5-1 and TRBJ1-2, with D perhaps matching TRBD1 (5 bases). The CDR3 length is 14 residues. CDR1 is SGHRS, CDR2 YFSETQ, per germline. The ends were cut back, 1 base at V and 8 bases at J, with 15 bases in the middle. The CDR3 nucleotides read TGCGCCAGCAGCTTGAGGGGTCGCCTTCCGGGCTACACCTTC. Amino acids: CASSLRGRLPGYTF.

The chain has TRBV25-1 and TRBJ2-1; 12 nucleotides align to TRBD2. The CDR3 has 15 residues. Trimming took 8 bases from V and 4 from J; bases not matched to a gene: 6. CDR1 and CDR2 from the germline V gene are MGHDK and SYGVNS. CDR3 sequence reads: CASGSSGGVYNEQFF. The CDR3 DNA sequence: TGTGCCAGCGGATCTAGCGGGGGGGTTTACAATGAGCAGTTCTTC.

The J gene is TRBJ2-7, the V gene TRBV20-1; the D gene is possibly TRBD1 (6 bases). CDR1 and CDR2 from the germline V gene are DFQATT and SNEGSKA (reference sequence). The CDR3 is made up of 13 amino acids. V lost 5 bases to trimming and J lost 1 base, with 12 bases between them. CDR3 DNA: TGCAGTGCTCTCACCGGGACATCCTACGAGCAGTACTTC. It translates to CSALTGTSYEQYF.

In this sample, this clonotype turned up a few times. J is TRBJ2-5 and V is TRBV27; D might be TRBD2 (6 bases). Germline V gene lookup returns CDR1 MNHEY and CDR2 SMNVEV (reference sequence). Trimming left V 6 bases short and J 11 bases short, with 19 bases between. This CDR3 is 13 amino acids long. The CDR3 bases are TGTGCCAGCAGCACATTCCCCACGGGGGAGCAGTACTTC. Protein sequence: CASSTFPTGEQYF.

This rearrangement joins TRBV5-1 to TRBJ2-1, with D possibly matching TRBD1 (6 bases). The germline V gene encodes CDR1 SGHRS and CDR2 YFSETQ. The CDR3 loop spans 14 amino acids. Trimming took off 4 bases at V and 2 bases at J, with 10 bases between the two ends. The CDR3 coding sequence is TGCGCCAGCAGCGTGTGGGACACCTACAATGAGCAGTTCTTC. It encodes CASSVWDTYNEQFF.

This clonotype was counted between two and nine times. The chain is built from TRBV6-1 and TRBJ1-1, with D uncertain. This CDR3 is built from 12 residues. V lost 2 bases, J lost 6 bases, and 7 bases lay in between. In germline, CDR1 is MNHNS, CDR2 SASEGT. The CDR3 region has the DNA TGTGCCAGCAGTGAAAGTCAGCCTGAAGCTTTCTTT. Translation: CASSESQPEAFF.

This clonotype appeared a few times. This chain uses TRBV28 with TRBJ1-6; D gene ambiguous. In germline, CDR1 is MDHEN, CDR2 SYDVKM. Trimming took off 7 bases at V and 3 bases at J, with 16 bases between the two ends. This CDR3 contains 16 residues. This CDR3 reads CASTPLLLVYNSPLHF. DNA for the CDR3: TGTGCCAGCACCCCGCTCCTTTTAGTCTATAATTCACCCCTCCACTTT.

The chain links TRBV4-3 to TRBJ2-4; TRBD1 aligns across 9 bases. The better agreement between TRBJ2-7 and the DNA end casts doubt on the J call. The V gene's germline CDR1 is LGHNA and CDR2 YSLEER. CDR3 length: 16 amino acids. CDR3 coding DNA: TGCGCCAGCAGCCAGGCATTCCGGGACAGGGCCTACGAGCAGTACTTC. This sequence encodes CASSQAFRDRAYEQYF.

The chain is built from TRBV29-1 and TRBJ1-2; TRBD1 might be the D (6 bases). Trimming stripped 0 bases from V and 1 base from J, with 18 bases between. The germline V gene encodes CDR1 SQVTM and CDR2 ANQGSEA. The CDR3 is made up of 17 amino acids. The chain's CDR3 is CSVEDSQGPWGNYGYTF. The CDR3, as DNA: TGCAGCGTTGAAGATAGCCAGGGGCCCTGGGGTAACTATGGCTACACCTTC.

The chain carries TRBV4-2 and TRBJ1-5, with 7 bases that match TRBD1. V dropped 0 bases and J dropped 6; count of bases not matched to a gene: 2. CDR1 is LGHNA and CDR2 is YNFKEQ in the germline V gene. The CDR3 is 14 amino acids. CDR3 loop: CASSQETGFQPQHF. The DNA for the CDR3 is TGTGCCAGCAGCCAAGAGACAGGGTTTCAGCCCCAGCATTTT.

The rearrangement uses TRBV6-6 and TRBJ2-7, with D uncertain. V was cut by 0 bases and J by 2 bases, with 11 bases left in between. CDR3 size: 15 residues. Germline CDR1 and CDR2: MNHNY and SVGAGI (reference sequence). Written as DNA, the CDR3 is TGTGCCAGCAGTTACTCAGAGACCCAACCCTACGAGCAGTACTTC. Amino acids: CASSYSETQPYEQYF.

V usage is TRBV29-1 and J usage is TRBJ2-7, with unresolved D. The CDR3 spans 12 residues. CDR1 and CDR2 from the germline V gene are SQVTM and ANQGSEA. V lost 2 bases and J 7 bases, leaving 12 bases between the germline ends. The DNA for the CDR3 is TGCAGCGTTGAATCTTGGGCCGGGGAGCAGTACTTC. Its translation is CSVESWAGEQYF.

The chain combines TRBV29-1 with TRBJ2-7, with D possibly being TRBD1 or TRBD2 (5 bases each). CDR3 size: 13 residues. Trimming removed 4 bases from V and 2 bases from J, with 12 bases in between. Germline CDR1 is SQVTM and CDR2 is ANQGSEA. CDR3 amino acids: CSVAGRQAYEQYF. CDR3 DNA: TGCAGCGTTGCGGGACGGCAAGCCTACGAGCAGTACTTC.

This chain connects TRBV28 to TRBJ2-1; D possibly corresponds to TRBD2 (5 bases). The CDR3 is 15 amino acids. Trimming removed 6 bases at V and 2 bases at J, with 14 bases between. Germline loops: CDR1 MDHEN, CDR2 SYDVKM. This CDR3 reads CASSRWRSAYNEQFF. Written as DNA, the CDR3 is TGTGCCAGCAGCCGGTGGAGGTCCGCCTACAATGAGCAGTTCTTC. Full variable domain (remainder filled in from reference TRBV28 and TRBJ2-1): DVKVTQSSRYLVKRTGEKVFLECVQDMDHENMFWYRQDPGLGLRLIYFSYDVKMKEKGDIPEGYSVSREKKERFSLILESASTNQTSMYLCASSRWRSAYNEQFFGPGTRLTVL.

This rearrangement joins TRBV10-3 to TRBJ1-1; 7 bases are a match to TRBD1. The V gene's germline CDR1 is ENHRY and CDR2 SYGVKD. This CDR3 is 14 amino acids long. V lost 3 bases and J lost 3; bases outside the gene matches: 4. CDR3 coding DNA: TGTGCCATCAGTGATCCTGACAGGGACACTGAAGCTTTCTTT. It is translated as CAISDPDRDTEAFF.

This rearrangement joins TRBV3-1 to TRBJ1-1; D is unclear. V was pared by 4 bases and J by 0 bases, with 12 bases between. Germline V gives CDR1 LGHDT, CDR2 YNNKEL (reference sequence). CDR3 length: 15 residues. The CDR3 here is CASSPEPKMNTEAFF. CDR3 DNA: TGTGCCAGCAGCCCTGAACCAAAGATGAACACTGAAGCTTTCTTT. The full variable domain, rest sourced from reference TRBV3-1 and TRBJ1-1, is DTAVSQTPKYLVTQMGNDKSIKCEQNLGHDTMYWYKQDSKKFLKIMFSYNNKELIINETVPNRFSPKSPDKAHLNLHINSLELGDSAVYFCASSPEPKMNTEAFFGQGTRLTVV.

As regards this clonotype: The junction departs from germline at one end; a sequencing error may be responsible. The chain couples TRBV4-1 to TRBJ2-7; 7 bases match TRBD2. CDR1 is MGHRA, CDR2 YSYEKL, per germline. The CDR3 contains 14 residues. CDR3 nucleotide sequence: TGCGCCAGCAACCAAGGGAGGGGTCCCTACGAGCAGTACTTC. This translates into CASNQGRGPYEQYF.

The chain couples TRBV29-1 to TRBJ1-1; 7 bases line up with TRBD1. Looked up from germline, CDR1 is SQVTM and CDR2 is ANQGSEA. V was pared by 6 bases and J by 0 bases, with 7 bases of the junction left unmatched. This CDR3 spans 14 amino acids. CDR3 coding DNA: TGCAGCGTAAAAACGACAGGGTTGAACACTGAAGCTTTCTTT. Translation gives CSVKTTGLNTEAFF.

This clonotype was seen a handful of times. The J gene is TRBJ2-1, the V gene TRBV7-6, with 14 bases identical to TRBD2. Germline V CDR1 and CDR2: SGHVS, FNYEAQ. The length of the CDR3 is 18 residues. V dropped 5 bases and J dropped 4; count of bases not matched to a gene: 10. The CDR3 sequence: CASSHTPGLAGVYNEQFF. CDR3 coding DNA: TGTGCCAGCAGCCATACCCCGGGACTAGCGGGGGTGTACAATGAGCAGTTCTTC. Based on the CDR3 plus reference TRBV7-6 and TRBJ2-1, the full variable domain is GAGVSQSPRYKVTKRGQDVALRCDPISGHVSLYWYRQALGQGPEFLTYFNYEAQQDKSGLPNDRFSAERPEGSISTLTIQRTEQRDSAMYRCASSHTPGLAGVYNEQFFGPGTRLTVL.

The gene calls are TRBV4-1 and TRBJ2-1, with 7 bases that match TRBD1. CDR1 is MGHRA, CDR2 YSYEKL, per germline. CDR3 size: 13 residues. Germline trimming cut 3 bases from V and 6 bases from J; bases unmatched to any gene: 2. The CDR3 sequence is CASSHWDSNEQFF. CDR3 DNA: TGCGCCAGCAGCCACTGGGACAGCAATGAGCAGTTCTTC.

This clonotype was observed a handful of times. This chain links TRBV7-9 with TRBJ2-1; 11 positions match TRBD2. With 5 bases clipped from V and 7 bases from J, the junction kept 4 bases outside the gene matches. In germline, CDR1 is SEHNR, CDR2 FQNEAQ (reference sequence). This CDR3 contains 14 residues. In DNA form, the CDR3 reads TGTGCCAGCAGCCAGGGACTAGCGGTTAATGAGCAGTTCTTC. This gives the protein CASSQGLAVNEQFF.

The chain joins TRBV28 to TRBJ2-5; D is perhaps TRBD1 (6 bases). The CDR3 contains 15 residues. Per germline, CDR1 MDHEN and CDR2 SYDVKM. V was trimmed by 5 bases and J by 5 bases, leaving 18 bases between them. The CDR3 reads CASSIEDSLGETQYF. The CDR3 region has the DNA TGTGCCAGCAGTATAGAGGACAGCCTTGGGGAGACCCAGTACTTC.

A single count supports this clonotype. CDR3 sequence (DNA): TGTGCCACCAGCAGAGACACCGGACCCGTCACAGATACGCAGTATTTT. It yields the protein CATSRDTGPVTDTQYF. This sequence joins TRBV15 and TRBJ2-3; D is ambiguous. This CDR3 is 16 amino acids long. Germline CDR1 and CDR2: LNHNV and YYDKDF (reference sequence). V was shortened by 0 bases and J by 2 bases, with 12 bases between the two germline ends.

The V call is TRBV6-5, the J call TRBJ1-1, with D tentatively TRBD1 (6 bases). Germline assignment: CDR1 MNHEY and CDR2 SVGAGI. The V end was cut by 6 bases, the J end by 0 bases, with 11 bases between. This CDR3 is built from 14 residues. The CDR3 nucleotides read TGTGCCAGCAGGACAGGCCTCATGAACACTGAAGCTTTCTTT. This encodes CASRTGLMNTEAFF.